This T cell receptor (beta chain) was captured by sequencing in a study of metastatic and nonmetastatic thyroid tumors. Study context: Malignant and benign thyroid patients had repertoires compared in peripheral blood and tumor or nodule tissue.

V gave up 5 bases and J gave up 5 bases, with 24 bases separating them. The CDR3 totals 17 residues. Germline loops: CDR1 GTSNPN, CDR2 SVGIG (reference sequence). Authors' processing steps: Clinicopathological groups of papillary thyroid cancer showed CDR3 differences that were used to build a distant-metastasis classifier. TCRdb re-called clones via MiXCR from the PCR reads. The V and J calls, along with clone size, are taken from TCRdb and not from the paper's own processing. The sample carries about 60,000 clones, about 16% recorded once. This clone was seen repeatedly, ten times or more. What it binds is unknown. Study-level results: Reported TCR beta diversity, measured in blood and tumor, was significantly higher for malignant thyroid tumors than for benign nodules.

Until they underwent thyroid surgery, no patient had received any treatment. Sequenced: blood. The chain uses TRBV30 and TRBJ2-2, with D perhaps TRBD1 or TRBD2 (5 bases each). This sequence was found in a male donor with papillary thyroid cancer or a benign thyroid nodule (not recorded which). Some clones in this sample may be carry-over from other donors' samples. The CDR3 loop is CAWEPGPASGTTGELFF. The CDR3 nucleotides are TGTGCCTGGGAACCGGGACCGGCGTCTGGAACAACCGGGGAGCTGTTTTTT.